This TCR beta chain was recovered during a study of blood T cells in healthy people across ages. It was with a sample-barcoded 5' primer and a J-beta primer mix that a second PCR of about 6 to 12 cycles was run. TCRdb called the 5' RACE reads again in MiXCR, with one record for every CDR3 protein. The table includes just under 550,000 distinct CDR3 sequences, nearly 25% detected once. Study-wide results and limits: Significant beta diversity loss was already apparent by age 40, declining roughly linearly.

Remarks on this clonotype: The target antigen is unknown.

The CDR3 extends over 15 amino acids. The J segment lost 2 bases and the V segment lost 5 bases, leaving 3 bases of the junction unmatched. Germline V gene lookup returns CDR1 SGHAT and CDR2 FQNNGV. This sample also appeared in a second study, on T cells of mothers and their children. In that study: The study recruited a few healthy Caucasian mothers and their six children as donors. Nobody spotted any persistent microchimeric T cell clones.

The sequence derives from a boy between 10 and 17 years old in good health. The rearrangement joins TRBV11-2 to TRBJ1-5; 10 nucleotides match TRBD1. Material for sequencing was blood. CDR3 in DNA: TGTGCCAGCAGCGAGGGGACAGGGGGCAATCAGCCCCAGCATTTT. This sequence encodes CASSEGTGGNQPQHF. The entire variable domain, with the rest obtained from reference TRBV11-2 and TRBJ1-5, is as follows: EAGVAQSPRYKIIEKRQSVAFWCNPISGHATLYWYQQILGQGPKLLIQFQNNGVVDDSQLPKDRFSAERLKGVDSTLKIQPAKLEDSAVYLCASSEGTGGNQPQHFGDGTRLSIL.